These 18 T cell receptor beta chains share one sample of origin, sequenced in a study of control samples from healthy donors and cancer patients. The data were produced by immunoSEQ multiplex PCR, yet TCRdb's version contains in-frame clones alone and is incomplete. The sample has about 160,000 clones; roughly 94% are singletons. The material sequenced was PBMCs. These TCRs come from a man in his sixties with colorectal cancer.

The rearrangement uses TRBV6-2 or TRBV6-3 and TRBJ1-1; 8 bases line up with TRBD1. V trimming: 5 bases; J trimming: 5 bases; junction bases outside the gene matches: 7. The CDR3 is 14 residues long. Germline-derived CDR1 and CDR2 are MNHEY and SVGEGT. The CDR3 reads CASSAQGVGTEAFF. The CDR3 DNA reads as TGTGCCAGCAGTGCACAGGGGGTAGGGACTGAAGCTTTCTTT.

The rearrangement links TRBV19 to TRBJ2-5; no clear D gene. Trimming pared 3 bases from V and 1 base from J, leaving 12 bases between. CDR1 and CDR2 from the germline V gene are LNHDA and SQIVND (reference sequence). This CDR3 has 15 amino acids. The DNA of the CDR3 is TGTGCCAGTAGTATGGGTCAGGTCTTCCAAGAGACCCAGTACTTC. Encoded protein: CASSMGQVFQETQYF.

V is TRBV3-1 (or the pseudogene TRBV3-2) and J is TRBJ2-7; D gene ambiguous. Trimming took 3 bases from V and 2 from J, leaving 8 bases between them. Germline lookup yields CDR1 LGHDT and CDR2 YNNKEL (reference sequence). The CDR3 is 13 residues long. CDR3 in DNA: TGTGCCAGCAGCCAGGGTAGTACCTACGAGCAGTACTTC. It encodes CASSQGSTYEQYF.

The table lists this clone with a few counts. The rearrangement joins TRBV19 to TRBJ2-1, with D perhaps TRBD1 or TRBD2 (6 bases each). Germline-derived CDR1 and CDR2 are LNHDA and SQIVND (reference sequence). The V end was cut by 7 bases, the J end by 3 bases, with 19 bases between. The CDR3 runs to 16 residues. The CDR3 spells CASTGGIHSDYNEQFF. The CDR3 DNA reads TGTGCCAGTACCGGGGGCATCCACAGCGACTACAATGAGCAGTTCTTC.

This sequence joins TRBV7-8 and TRBJ2-5; D is unresolved. CDR1 and CDR2 (germline): SGHVS, FQNEAQ. Trimming cost V 2 bases and J 1 base, with 5 bases left between them. The CDR3 has 13 residues. CDR3 bases: TGTGCCAGCAGCTTATCCCCCCAAGAGACCCAGTACTTC. Translated: CASSLSPQETQYF.

The chain has TRBV7-2 and TRBJ1-2, with TRBD1 matching over 7 bases. Germline V gene sequence: CDR1 SGHTA, CDR2 FQGNSA. The CDR3 contains 15 residues. The V segment lost 5 bases and the J segment 7 bases; nucleotides outside the gene matches: 13. CDR3 nucleotide sequence: TGTGCCAGCAGCCAAAATACAGGGGCCACCGGTGGCTACACCTTC. The encoded protein is CASSQNTGATGGYTF.

The chain has TRBV18 and TRBJ2-6; D might be TRBD1 or TRBD2, each matching 5 bases. This CDR3 has 15 residues. The germline CDR1 and CDR2 sequences are KGHSH and LQKENI. V was pared by 4 bases and J by 1 base, with 8 bases between. The CDR3 DNA reads TGTGCCAGCTCACGGGACGGGTCTGGGGCCAACGTCCTGACTTTC. This codes for CASSRDGSGANVLTF.

The chain links TRBV19 to TRBJ1-2; D gene ambiguous. The CDR3 runs to 14 residues. The ends were cut back, 4 bases at V and 9 bases at J, with 18 bases in the middle. The germline V gene has CDR1 LNHDA and CDR2 SQIVND (reference sequence). CDR3 region: CASSKEEPPPRYTF. Here the CDR3 DNA reads TGTGCCAGTAGTAAGGAGGAGCCTCCTCCTCGCTACACCTTC.

The genes are TRBV5-4 and TRBJ2-5, with TRBD1 as a possible D gene (6 bases). The germline V gene encodes CDR1 SGHNT and CDR2 YYREEE (reference sequence). CDR3 size: 15 residues. V lost 0 bases, J lost 2 bases, and 11 bases lay in between. The CDR3 region is CASSLGGQGQETQYF. The CDR3 DNA follows: TGTGCCAGCAGCTTGGGGGGGCAGGGGCAAGAGACCCAGTACTTC.

CDR3 in DNA: TGTGCCAGCAGCCAAGATTCAGGGGGCTATAGCAATCAGCCCCAGCATTTT. It is translated as CASSQDSGGYSNQPQHF. The chain joins TRBV4-2 to TRBJ1-5; 8 bases match TRBD1. With 0 bases clipped from V and 0 bases from J, the junction kept 4 bases outside the gene matches. Germline values: CDR1 LGHNA, CDR2 YNFKEQ. The CDR3 runs to 17 residues.

The chain employs TRBV7-9 and TRBJ1-4, with D possibly being TRBD1 (5 bases). The germline gives CDR1 SEHNR, CDR2 FQNEAQ (reference sequence). V was clipped by 5 bases and J by 5 bases, with 15 bases between them. The length of the CDR3 is 15 residues. Written as DNA, the CDR3 is TGTGCCAGCAGCCCGTCCGGGACCTCAAATGAAAAACTGTTTTTT. Its protein product is CASSPSGTSNEKLFF.

The genes are TRBV9 and TRBJ2-1, with D tentatively TRBD1 (5 bases). The V and J ends lost 0 bases and 2 bases respectively, with 6 bases between them. This CDR3 has 14 amino acids. Per germline, CDR1 SGDLS and CDR2 YYNGEE. The CDR3 is CASSVGQPYNEQFF. The CDR3 DNA follows: TGTGCCAGCAGCGTAGGACAGCCCTACAATGAGCAGTTCTTC.

V usage is TRBV5-6 and J usage is TRBJ1-6, with D perhaps TRBD1 (5 bases). The CDR3 runs to 15 residues. The germline V gene has CDR1 SGHDT and CDR2 YYEEEE. V lost 1 base and J lost 5, with 10 bases in between. The CDR3, as DNA: TGTGCCAGCAGCTTGTTTGGACACGATAATTCACCCCTCCACTTT. Translating it yields CASSLFGHDNSPLHF. The whole variable domain, remainder taken from reference TRBV5-6 and TRBJ1-6, is DAGVTQSPTHLIKTRGQQVTLRCSPKSGHDTVSWYQQALGQGPQFIFQYYEEEERQRGNFPDRFSGHQFPNYSSELNVNALLLGDSALYLCASSLFGHDNSPLHFGNGTRLTVT.

The chain combines TRBV6-5 with TRBJ1-4, with a possible D match to TRBD1 (6 bases). Germline lookup yields CDR1 MNHEY and CDR2 SVGAGI. This CDR3 comprises 15 residues. Trimming removed 0 bases at V and 5 bases at J, with 10 bases between. The CDR3 is CASSYSTGINEKLFF. The CDR3 nucleotides read TGTGCCAGCAGTTACTCGACAGGAATAAATGAAAAACTGTTTTTT.

The chain is built from TRBV7-2 and TRBJ2-5; 9 bases map to TRBD2. The CDR3 is made up of 15 amino acids. Looked up from germline, CDR1 is SGHTA and CDR2 is FQGNSA. Trimming took 5 bases from V and 5 from J; bases not matched to a gene: 9. CDR3: CASSPAGGRWETQYF. The CDR3 nucleotides read TGTGCCAGCAGCCCGGCGGGGGGGCGGTGGGAGACCCAGTACTTC.

The gene calls are TRBV19 and TRBJ1-3; TRBD1 might be the D (5 bases). The CDR3 has 17 amino acids. From germline, CDR1 is LNHDA and CDR2 SQIVND (reference sequence). V dropped 0 bases and J dropped 0 bases, with 12 bases sitting between them. CDR3 nucleotide sequence: TGTGCCAGTAGTATAGATGCCGGACACCGCTCTGGAAACACCATATATTTT. The encoded protein is CASSIDAGHRSGNTIYF.

The V gene is TRBV3-1 (or the pseudogene TRBV3-2), the J gene TRBJ1-1; maybe TRBD1 (6 bases). Trimming stripped 0 bases from V and 4 bases from J, with 12 bases between. The germline V gene encodes CDR1 LGHDT and CDR2 YNNKEL (reference sequence). This CDR3 has 15 residues. The CDR3 is CASSQDGQHLTEAFF. CDR3 sequence (DNA): TGTGCCAGCAGCCAAGACGGACAGCACCTCACTGAAGCTTTCTTT.

This clone was seen once. This chain uses TRBV19 with TRBJ2-2, with D unclear. V lost 7 bases, J lost 2 bases, and 5 bases lay in between. Germline V gives CDR1 LNHDA, CDR2 SQIVND (reference sequence). The CDR3 loop spans 12 amino acids. DNA for the CDR3: TGTGCCAGTACCCTTAACACCGGGGAGCTGTTTTTT. Translation: CASTLNTGELFF.